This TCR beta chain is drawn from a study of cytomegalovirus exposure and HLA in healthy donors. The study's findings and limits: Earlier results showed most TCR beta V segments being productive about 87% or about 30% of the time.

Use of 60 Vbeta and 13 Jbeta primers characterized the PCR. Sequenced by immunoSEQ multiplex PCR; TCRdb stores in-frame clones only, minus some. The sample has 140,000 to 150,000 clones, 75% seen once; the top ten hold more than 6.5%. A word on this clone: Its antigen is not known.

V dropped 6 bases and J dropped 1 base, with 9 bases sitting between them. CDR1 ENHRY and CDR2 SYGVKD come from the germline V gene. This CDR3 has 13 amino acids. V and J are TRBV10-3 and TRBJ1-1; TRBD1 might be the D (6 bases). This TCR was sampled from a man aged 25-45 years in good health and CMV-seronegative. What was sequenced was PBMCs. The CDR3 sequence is CAIRRTENTEAFF. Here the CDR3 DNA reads TGTGCCATCAGAAGGACAGAGAACACTGAAGCTTTCTTT.